This T cell receptor beta chain was obtained from a study of blood T cell repertoires in COVID-19. There are 13 residues in the CDR3. Between the trimmed V and J ends, which lost 3 bases and 1 base, there was a span of 4 bases. Germline assignment: CDR1 LGHDT and CDR2 YNNKEL (reference sequence). In the source study's methods: Nucleated cell counts were estimated from reference gene primer amplification. Produced via immunoSEQ multiplex PCR; TCRdb's table is partial and in-frame only. V and J calls and clone size are copied from that table; D and trimming were computed from the DNA. The sample shows roughly 87,000 clones, about four fifths of them seen only once.

Sequencing was performed on peripheral blood. This sequence was found in a woman in her sixties with acute or convalescent COVID-19. The J gene is TRBJ1-5, the V gene TRBV3-1 (or the pseudogene TRBV3-2); D gene unclear. The CDR3 here is CASSQGSNQPQHF. Here the CDR3 DNA reads TGTGCCAGCAGCCAGGGCAGCAATCAGCCCCAGCATTTT.